This T cell receptor (beta chain) was captured by sequencing in a study of blood T cell repertoires in COVID-19. For the study at large: Italy, Spain and the United States were the sources of the convalescent and acute COVID-19 samples. PBMCs, B-cell-depleted T cells, or T cells provided the cDNA or gDNA that made up the material.

In the study's own analysis: Nucleated cell number was recorded as an estimate derived from reference gene primer amplification. Method: immunoSEQ multiplex PCR; TCRdb's copy keeps in-frame clones and lacks some. V and J calls and clone size are given by that table; D and trimming were obtained from the DNA. The table shows fewer than 45,000 clones, with around four fifths occurring only once. Looked up from germline, CDR1 is MNHEY and CDR2 is SVGEGT. The CDR3 consists of 17 residues. J lost 5 bases, V lost 4 bases, and 13 bases had no gene match. This receptor was obtained from a human donor in a cohort sampled during active COVID-19. The chain links TRBV6-2 or TRBV6-3 to TRBJ2-1, with TRBD1 matching 8 bases. Material: peripheral blood. The CDR3 is CASSSSRRGTGDNEQFF. CDR3 nucleotides: TGTGCCAGCAGTTCATCTCGCAGGGGGACAGGCGACAATGAGCAGTTCTTC.